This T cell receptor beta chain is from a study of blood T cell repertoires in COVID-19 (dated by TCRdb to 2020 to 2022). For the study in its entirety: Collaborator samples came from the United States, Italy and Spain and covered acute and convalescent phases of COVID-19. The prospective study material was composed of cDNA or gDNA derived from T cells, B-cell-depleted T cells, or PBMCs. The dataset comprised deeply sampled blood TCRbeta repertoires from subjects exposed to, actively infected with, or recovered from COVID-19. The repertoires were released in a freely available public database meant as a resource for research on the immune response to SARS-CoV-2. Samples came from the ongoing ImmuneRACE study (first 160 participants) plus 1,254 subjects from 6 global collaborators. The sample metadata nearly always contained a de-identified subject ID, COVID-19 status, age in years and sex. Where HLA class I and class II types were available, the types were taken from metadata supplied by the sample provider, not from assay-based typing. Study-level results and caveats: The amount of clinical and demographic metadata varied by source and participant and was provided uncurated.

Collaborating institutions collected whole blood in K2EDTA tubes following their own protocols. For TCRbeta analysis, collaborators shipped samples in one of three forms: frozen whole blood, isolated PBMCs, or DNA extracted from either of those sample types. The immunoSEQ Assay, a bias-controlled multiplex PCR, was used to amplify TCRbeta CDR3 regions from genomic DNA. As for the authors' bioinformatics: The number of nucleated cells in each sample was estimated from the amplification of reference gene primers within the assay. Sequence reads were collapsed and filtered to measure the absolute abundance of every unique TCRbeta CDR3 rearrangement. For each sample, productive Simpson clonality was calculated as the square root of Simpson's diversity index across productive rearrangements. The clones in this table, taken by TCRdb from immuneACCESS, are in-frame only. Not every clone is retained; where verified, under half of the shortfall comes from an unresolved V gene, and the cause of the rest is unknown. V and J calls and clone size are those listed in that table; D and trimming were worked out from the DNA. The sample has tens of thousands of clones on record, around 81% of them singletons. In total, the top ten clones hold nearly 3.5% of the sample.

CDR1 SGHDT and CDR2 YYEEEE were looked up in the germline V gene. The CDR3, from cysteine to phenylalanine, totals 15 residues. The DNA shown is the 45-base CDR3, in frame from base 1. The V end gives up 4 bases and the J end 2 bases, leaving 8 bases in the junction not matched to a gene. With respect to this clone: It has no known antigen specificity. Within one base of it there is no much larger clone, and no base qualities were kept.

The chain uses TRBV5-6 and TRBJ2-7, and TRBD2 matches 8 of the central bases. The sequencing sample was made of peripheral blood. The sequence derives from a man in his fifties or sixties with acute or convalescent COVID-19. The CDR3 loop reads CASSRVGREAYEQYF. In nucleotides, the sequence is TGTGCCAGCAGCAGAGTAGGGCGGGAGGCCTACGAGCAGTACTTC.